This T cell receptor beta chain was recorded in a study of blood T cell repertoires in COVID-19. Cohorts were based on clinical histories the participants reported. Repertoires were generated with immunoSEQ multiplex PCR, while TCRdb's copy carries only in-frame clones and drops some. Here the sample spans about 300,000 clones, about nine tenths being singletons. Trimming removed 9 bases from V and 3 bases from J; junction bases left unmatched: 2. This CDR3 comprises 13 residues. Germline V CDR1 and CDR2: SNHLY, FYNNEI. This TCR was recovered from a woman aged 40-49 years who had recovered from COVID-19. Material for sequencing was PBMCs or T cells enriched from blood (not recorded which). The V call is TRBV2, the J call TRBJ2-2; 9 nucleotides agree with TRBD1. CDR3 coding DNA: TGTGCCAGTGGACAGGGGTACACCGGGGAGCTGTTTTTT. Protein sequence: CASGQGYTGELFF.